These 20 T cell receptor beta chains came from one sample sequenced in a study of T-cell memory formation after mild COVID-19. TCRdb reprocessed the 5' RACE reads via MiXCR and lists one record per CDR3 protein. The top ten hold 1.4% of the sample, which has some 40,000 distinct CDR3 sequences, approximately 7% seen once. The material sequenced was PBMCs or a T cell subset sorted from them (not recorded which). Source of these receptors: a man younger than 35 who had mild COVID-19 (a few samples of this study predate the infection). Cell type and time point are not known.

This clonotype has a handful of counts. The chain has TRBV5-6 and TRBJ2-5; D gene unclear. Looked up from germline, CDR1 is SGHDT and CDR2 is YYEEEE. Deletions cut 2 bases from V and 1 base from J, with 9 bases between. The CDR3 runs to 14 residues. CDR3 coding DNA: TGTGCCAGCAGCTTTTGGGCAGCCCAAGAGACCCAGTACTTC. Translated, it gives CASSFWAAQETQYF.

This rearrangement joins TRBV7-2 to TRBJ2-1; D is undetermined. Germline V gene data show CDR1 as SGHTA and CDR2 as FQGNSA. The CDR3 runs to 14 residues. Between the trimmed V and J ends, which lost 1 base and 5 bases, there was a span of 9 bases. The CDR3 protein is CASSLGQENNEQFF. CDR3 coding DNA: TGTGCCAGCAGCTTAGGTCAGGAAAACAATGAGCAGTTCTTC.

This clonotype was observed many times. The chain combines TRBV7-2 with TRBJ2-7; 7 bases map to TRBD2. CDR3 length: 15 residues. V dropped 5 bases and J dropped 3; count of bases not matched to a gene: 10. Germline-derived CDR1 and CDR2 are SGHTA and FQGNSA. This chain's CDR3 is CASSEDRGDLYEQYF. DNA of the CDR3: TGTGCCAGCAGCGAAGACCGGGGGGACCTCTACGAGCAGTACTTC.

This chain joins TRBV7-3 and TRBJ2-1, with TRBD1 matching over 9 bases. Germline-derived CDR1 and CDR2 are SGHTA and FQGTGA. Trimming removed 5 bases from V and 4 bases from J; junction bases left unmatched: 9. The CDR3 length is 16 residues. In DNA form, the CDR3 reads TGTGCCAGCAGCCGGGACGGGACAGGGATTTACAATGAGCAGTTCTTC. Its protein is CASSRDGTGIYNEQFF.

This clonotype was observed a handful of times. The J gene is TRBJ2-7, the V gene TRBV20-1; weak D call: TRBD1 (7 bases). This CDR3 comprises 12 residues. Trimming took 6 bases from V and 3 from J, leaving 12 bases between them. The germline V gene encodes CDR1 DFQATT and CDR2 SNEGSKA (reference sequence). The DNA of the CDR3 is TGCAGTGCCCGGCAGGGGGGCTACGAGCAGTACTTC. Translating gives CSARQGGYEQYF.

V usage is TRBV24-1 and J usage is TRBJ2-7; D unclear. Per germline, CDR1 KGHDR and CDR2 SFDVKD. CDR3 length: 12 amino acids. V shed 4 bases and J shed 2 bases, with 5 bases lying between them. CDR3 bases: TGTGCCACCAGTGAGGTTGCCTACGAGCAGTACGTC. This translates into CATSEVAYEQYV.

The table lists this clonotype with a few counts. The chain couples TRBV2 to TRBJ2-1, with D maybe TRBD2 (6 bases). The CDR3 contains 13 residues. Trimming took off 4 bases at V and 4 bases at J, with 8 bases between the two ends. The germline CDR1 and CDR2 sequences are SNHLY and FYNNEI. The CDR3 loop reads CASSVAGYNEQFF. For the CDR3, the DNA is TGTGCCAGCAGTGTTGCGGGGTACAATGAGCAGTTCTTC.

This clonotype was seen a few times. Here the CDR3 DNA reads TGCAGCGTGGAACCCGGGACTAGCGGGGGCAATGAGCAGTTCTTC. Translating it yields CSVEPGTSGGNEQFF. V gene TRBV29-1 combines with J gene TRBJ2-1, with TRBD2 identical over 14 bases. The germline V gene encodes CDR1 SQVTM and CDR2 ANQGSEA. The trim removed 6 bases at V and 6 bases at J, leaving 7 bases unmatched. CDR3 length: 15 residues.

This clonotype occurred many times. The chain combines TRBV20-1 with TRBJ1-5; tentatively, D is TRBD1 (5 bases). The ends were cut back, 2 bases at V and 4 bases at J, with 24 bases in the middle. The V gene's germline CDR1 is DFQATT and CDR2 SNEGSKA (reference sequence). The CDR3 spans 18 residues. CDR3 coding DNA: TGCAGTGCTAGAAAACTCCTCCGGGGGAGGAAGGTTAATCAGCCCCAGCATTTT. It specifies CSARKLLRGRKVNQPQHF.

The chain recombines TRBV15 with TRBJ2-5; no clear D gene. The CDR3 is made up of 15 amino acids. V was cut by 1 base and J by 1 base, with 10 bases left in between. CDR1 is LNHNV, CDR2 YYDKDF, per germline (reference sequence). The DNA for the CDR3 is TGTGCCACCAGCAGAGTGGCGAAGTCCCAAGAGACCCAGTACTTC. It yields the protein CATSRVAKSQETQYF. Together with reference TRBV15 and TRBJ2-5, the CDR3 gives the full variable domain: DAMVIQNPRYQVTQFGKPVTLSCSQTLNHNVMYWYQQKSSQAPKLLFHYYDKDFNNEADTPDNFQSRRPNTSFCFLDIRSPGLGDTAMYLCATSRVAKSQETQYFGPGTRLLVL.

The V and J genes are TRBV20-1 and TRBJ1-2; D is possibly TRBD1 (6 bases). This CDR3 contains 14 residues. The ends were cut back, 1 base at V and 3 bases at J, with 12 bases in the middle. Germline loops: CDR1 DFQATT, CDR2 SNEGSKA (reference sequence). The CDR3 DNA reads TGCAGTGCTAGAGTGGGGGGCTTAGACTATGGCTACACCTTC. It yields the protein CSARVGGLDYGYTF.

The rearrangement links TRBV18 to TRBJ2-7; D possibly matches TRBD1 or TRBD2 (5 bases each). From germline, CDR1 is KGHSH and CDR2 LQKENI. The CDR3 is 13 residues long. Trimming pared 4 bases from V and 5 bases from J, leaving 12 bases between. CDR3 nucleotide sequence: TGTGCCAGCTCACGGGGTGGGGGAGACGAGCAGTACGTC. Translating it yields CASSRGGGDEQYV.

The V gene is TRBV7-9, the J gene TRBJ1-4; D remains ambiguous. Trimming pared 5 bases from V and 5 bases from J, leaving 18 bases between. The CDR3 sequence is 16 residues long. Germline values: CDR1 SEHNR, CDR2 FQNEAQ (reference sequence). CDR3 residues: CASSRNGFPTNEKLFF. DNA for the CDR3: TGTGCCAGCAGCCGAAATGGATTCCCTACGAATGAAAAACTGTTTTTT.

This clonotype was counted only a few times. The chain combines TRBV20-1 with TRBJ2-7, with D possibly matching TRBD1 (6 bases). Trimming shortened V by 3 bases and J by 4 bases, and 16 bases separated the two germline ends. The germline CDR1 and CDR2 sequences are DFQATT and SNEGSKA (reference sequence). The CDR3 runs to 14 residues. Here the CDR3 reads CSASLGAEMYEQYF. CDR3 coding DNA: TGCAGTGCTAGCCTGGGGGCTGAAATGTACGAGCAGTACTTC.

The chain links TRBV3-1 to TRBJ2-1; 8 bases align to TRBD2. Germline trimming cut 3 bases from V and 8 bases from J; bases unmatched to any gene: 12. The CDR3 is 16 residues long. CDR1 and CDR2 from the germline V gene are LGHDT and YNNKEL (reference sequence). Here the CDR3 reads CASSQPWGGGQHEQFF. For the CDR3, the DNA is TGTGCCAGCAGCCAGCCATGGGGCGGGGGGCAGCATGAGCAGTTCTTC.

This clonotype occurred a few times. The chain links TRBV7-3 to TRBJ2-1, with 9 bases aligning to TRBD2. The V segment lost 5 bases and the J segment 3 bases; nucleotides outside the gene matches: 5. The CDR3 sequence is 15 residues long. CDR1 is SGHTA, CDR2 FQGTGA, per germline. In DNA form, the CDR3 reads TGTGCCAGCAGCACCTCTAGCGGGGTCTACAATGAGCAGTTCTTC. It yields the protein CASSTSSGVYNEQFF.

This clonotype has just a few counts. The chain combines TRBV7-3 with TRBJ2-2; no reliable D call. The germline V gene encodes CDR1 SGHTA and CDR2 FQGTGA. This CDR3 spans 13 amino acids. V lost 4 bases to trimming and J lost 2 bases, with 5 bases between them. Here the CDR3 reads CASSSLNTGELFF. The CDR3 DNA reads TGTGCCAGCAGCTCACTAAACACCGGGGAGCTGTTTTTT. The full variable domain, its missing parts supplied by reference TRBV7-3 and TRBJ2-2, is GAGVSQTPSNKVTEKGKYVELRCDPISGHTALYWYRQSLGQGPEFLIYFQGTGAADDSGLPNDRFFAVRPEGSVSTLKIQRTERGDSAVYLCASSSLNTGELFFGEGSRLTVL.

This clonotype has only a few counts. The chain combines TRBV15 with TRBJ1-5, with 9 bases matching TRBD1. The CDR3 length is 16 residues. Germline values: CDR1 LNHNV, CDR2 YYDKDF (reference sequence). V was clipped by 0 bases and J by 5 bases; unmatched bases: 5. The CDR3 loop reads CATSRDPRTGDQPQHF. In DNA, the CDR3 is TGTGCCACCAGCAGAGACCCGAGGACAGGGGATCAGCCCCAGCATTTT.

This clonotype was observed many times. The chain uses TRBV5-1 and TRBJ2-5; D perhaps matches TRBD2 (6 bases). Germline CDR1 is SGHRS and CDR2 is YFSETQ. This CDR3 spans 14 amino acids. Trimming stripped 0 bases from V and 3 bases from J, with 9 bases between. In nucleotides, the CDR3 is TGCGCCAGCAGCTTGGGGACTACTAAAGAGACCCAGTACTTC. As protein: CASSLGTTKETQYF.

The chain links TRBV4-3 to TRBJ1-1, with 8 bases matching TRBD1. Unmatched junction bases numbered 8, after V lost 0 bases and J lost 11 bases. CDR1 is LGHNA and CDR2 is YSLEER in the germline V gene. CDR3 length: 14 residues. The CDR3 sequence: CASSQEHQTGEAFF. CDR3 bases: TGCGCCAGCAGCCAAGAGCATCAGACAGGGGAGGCTTTCTTT.